The T cell receptor (beta chain) under discussion was sequenced for a study of shared clonotypes between healthy human individuals. About the research overall: The study used three CD4 naive, three CD4 memory, two CD8 naive and one CD8 memory plate per donor.

The donor cohort consisted entirely of Caucasian adults residing in Nashville, Tennessee. Naive CD45RA+ and memory CD45RA-negative subsets were split from CD4+ cells. From germline, CDR1 is SQVTM and CDR2 ANQGSEA. The length of the CDR3 is 14 residues. The V end lost 7 bases, the J end lost 5 bases, and 18 bases lay between the germline ends. An even split of each subset's genomic DNA across several immunoSEQ plates was performed. Assay used: immunoSEQ multiplex PCR; TCRdb lists only in-frame clones, some missing. The sample shows 1,100,000 or so clones, about 80% of them seen only once. V and J are TRBV29-1 and TRBJ2-1, with D perhaps being TRBD1 or TRBD2 (5 bases each). The sequenced sample was memory CD4+ T cells from PBMCs. Subset defined: CD45RA-negative fraction. The receptor comes from a young man in good health. Some clones in this sample may be carry-over from other donors' samples. The CDR3 nucleotides read TGCAGCGCCTCGGGGACGCGCCTGAACAATGAGCAGTTCTTC. Amino acid sequence: CSASGTRLNNEQFF.